Reported below is one T cell receptor beta chain. In the original analysis: How many nucleated cells were present was estimated from reference gene primer amplification. TCRdb's table, derived via immunoSEQ multiplex PCR, lists solely in-frame clones and lacks some. The DNA was the basis for D and trimming; V, J and clone size are from that table. The table lists fewer than 250,000 clones, approximately 84% of them singletons. Looked up from germline, CDR1 is SNHLY and CDR2 is FYNNEI. Trimming shortened V by 6 bases and J by 5 bases, and 7 bases separated the two germline ends. This CDR3 has 11 residues. These data are taken from a study of blood T cell repertoires in COVID-19. In the study overall: The cDNA or gDNA used as material had been derived from T cells, B-cell-depleted T cells, or PBMCs.

Sequencing used peripheral blood. The genes are TRBV2 and TRBJ2-5; D is unclear. The clonotype originates from a woman in her 70s with active or convalescent COVID-19. CDR3 nucleotide sequence: TGTGCCAGCAGCCACCGGGAGACCCAGTACTTC. The encoded protein is CASSHRETQYF.